This note documents a single TCR beta chain sequence. The record originates from a study of control samples from healthy donors and cancer patients. The data were produced by immunoSEQ multiplex PCR, yet TCRdb's version contains in-frame clones alone and is incomplete. The profile shows 90,000 or so clones, about 89% of them singletons. CDR3 length: 17 amino acids. The germline V and J ends were trimmed by 5 bases and 1 base, with 18 bases remaining between them. The germline gives CDR1 LNHDA, CDR2 SQIVND (reference sequence). This receptor was identified in a woman between 45 and 60 years old with colorectal cancer. The chain carries TRBV19 and TRBJ1-3; D call uncertain. Sequencing input: PBMCs. CDR3 in DNA: TGTGCCAGTAGTCCTCCTCGCGGGCTGAGGTCTGGAAACACCATATATTTT. Protein product: CASSPPRGLRSGNTIYF.